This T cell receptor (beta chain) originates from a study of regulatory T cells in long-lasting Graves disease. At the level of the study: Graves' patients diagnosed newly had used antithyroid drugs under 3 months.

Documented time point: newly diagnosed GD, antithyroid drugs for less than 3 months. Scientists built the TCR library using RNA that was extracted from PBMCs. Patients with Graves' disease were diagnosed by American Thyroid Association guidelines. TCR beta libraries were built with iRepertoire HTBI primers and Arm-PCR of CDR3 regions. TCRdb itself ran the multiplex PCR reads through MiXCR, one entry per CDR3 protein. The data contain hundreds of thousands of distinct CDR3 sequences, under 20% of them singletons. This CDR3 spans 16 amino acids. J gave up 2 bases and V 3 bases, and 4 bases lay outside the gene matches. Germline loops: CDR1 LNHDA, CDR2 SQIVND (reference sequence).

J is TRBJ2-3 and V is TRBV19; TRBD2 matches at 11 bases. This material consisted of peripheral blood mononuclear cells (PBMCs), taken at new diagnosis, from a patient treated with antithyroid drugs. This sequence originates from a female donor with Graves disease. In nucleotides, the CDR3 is TGTGCCAGTAGTATGGGACTAGCGGAACACACAGATACGCAGTATTTT. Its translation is CASSMGLAEHTDTQYF.